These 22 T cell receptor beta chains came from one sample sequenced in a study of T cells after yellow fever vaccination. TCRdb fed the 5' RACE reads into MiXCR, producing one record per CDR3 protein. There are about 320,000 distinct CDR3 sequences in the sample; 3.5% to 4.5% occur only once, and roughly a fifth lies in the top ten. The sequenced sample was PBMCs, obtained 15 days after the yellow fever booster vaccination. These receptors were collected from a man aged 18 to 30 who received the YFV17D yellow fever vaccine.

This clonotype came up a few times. The CDR3 DNA reads TGTGCCAGCTCACCACGGGAAAGAAGCGCCGAGCAGTACTTC. Residues: CASSPRERSAEQYF. The rearrangement links TRBV18 to TRBJ2-7; D is ambiguous. This CDR3 contains 14 residues. Germline CDR1 is KGHSH and CDR2 is LQKENI. Trimming removed 1 base from V and 6 bases from J, with 13 bases in between.

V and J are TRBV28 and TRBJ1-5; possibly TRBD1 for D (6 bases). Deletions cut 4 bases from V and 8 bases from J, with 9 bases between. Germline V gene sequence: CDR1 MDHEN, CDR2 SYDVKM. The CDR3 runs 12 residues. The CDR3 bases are TGTGCCAGCAGTTCTACAGGGAAGCCCCAGCATTTT. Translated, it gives CASSSTGKPQHF.

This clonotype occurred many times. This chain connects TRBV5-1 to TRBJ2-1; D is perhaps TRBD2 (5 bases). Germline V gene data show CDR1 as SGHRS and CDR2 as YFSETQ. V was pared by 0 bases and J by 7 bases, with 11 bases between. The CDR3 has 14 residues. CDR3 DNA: TGCGCCAGCAGCTTGGCATCCCCGGGGAATGAGCAGTTCTTC. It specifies CASSLASPGNEQFF.

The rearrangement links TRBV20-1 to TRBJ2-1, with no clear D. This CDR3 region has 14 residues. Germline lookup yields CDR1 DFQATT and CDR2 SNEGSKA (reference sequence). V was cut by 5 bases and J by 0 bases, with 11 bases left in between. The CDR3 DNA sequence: TGCAGTGCTCCTGATGCCCGCTCCTACAATGAGCAGTTCTTC. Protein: CSAPDARSYNEQFF.

The CDR3 sequence is CSAQGALDQETQYF. The CDR3 DNA sequence: TGCAGTGCTCAGGGGGCGCTTGACCAAGAGACCCAGTACTTC. The chain is built from TRBV20-1 and TRBJ2-5, with TRBD1 matching over 8 bases. Germline CDR1 and CDR2: DFQATT and SNEGSKA (reference sequence). CDR3 length: 14 residues. Trimming cost V 5 bases and J 0 bases; bases outside gene matches: 5.

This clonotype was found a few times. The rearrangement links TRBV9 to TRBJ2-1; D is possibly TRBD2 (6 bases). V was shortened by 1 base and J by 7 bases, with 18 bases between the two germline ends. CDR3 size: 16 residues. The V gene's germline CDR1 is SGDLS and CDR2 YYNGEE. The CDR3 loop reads CASSVSWRGLGNEQFF. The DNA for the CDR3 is TGTGCCAGCAGCGTAAGCTGGCGGGGCCTAGGGAATGAGCAGTTCTTC.

The CDR3 reads CSARVTSGGPITGELFF. CDR3 sequence (DNA): TGCAGTGCTAGAGTCACTAGCGGGGGGCCGATCACCGGGGAGCTGTTTTTT. The chain recombines TRBV20-1 with TRBJ2-2; 12 bases are a match to TRBD2. This CDR3 has 17 amino acids. The germline gives CDR1 DFQATT, CDR2 SNEGSKA (reference sequence). V gave up 1 base and J gave up 4 bases; unmatched junction bases: 7.

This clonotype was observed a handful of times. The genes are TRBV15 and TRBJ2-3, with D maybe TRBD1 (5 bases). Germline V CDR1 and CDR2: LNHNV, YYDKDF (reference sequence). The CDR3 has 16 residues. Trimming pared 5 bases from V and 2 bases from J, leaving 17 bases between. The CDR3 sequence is CATSEPLDRVTDTQYF. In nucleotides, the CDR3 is TGTGCCACCAGCGAGCCACTCGACAGAGTCACAGATACGCAGTATTTT.

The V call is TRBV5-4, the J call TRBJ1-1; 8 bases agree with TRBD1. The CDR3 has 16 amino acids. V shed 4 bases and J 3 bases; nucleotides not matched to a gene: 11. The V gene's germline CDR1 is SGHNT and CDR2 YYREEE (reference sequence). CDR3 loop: CASSHPDRGVDTEAFF. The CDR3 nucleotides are TGTGCCAGCAGCCACCCTGACAGGGGTGTAGACACTGAAGCTTTCTTT. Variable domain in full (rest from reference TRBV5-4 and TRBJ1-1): ETGVTQSPTHLIKTRGQQVTLRCSSQSGHNTVSWYQQALGQGPQFIFQYYREEENGRGNFPPRFSGLQFPNYSSELNVNALELDDSALYLCASSHPDRGVDTEAFFGQGTRLTVV.

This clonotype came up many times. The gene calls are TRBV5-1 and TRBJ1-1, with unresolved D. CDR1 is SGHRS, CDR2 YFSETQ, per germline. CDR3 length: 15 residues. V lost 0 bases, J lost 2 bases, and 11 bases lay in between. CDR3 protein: CASSLGTAVNTEAFF. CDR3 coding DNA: TGCGCCAGCAGCTTGGGGACGGCTGTCAACACTGAAGCTTTCTTT.

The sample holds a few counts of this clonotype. The CDR3 sequence is CASSLFGGALADTQYF. The CDR3 DNA reads TGTGCCAGCAGCTTATTCGGGGGGGCCTTGGCAGATACGCAGTATTTT. This rearrangement joins TRBV7-3 to TRBJ2-3, with 8 bases that match TRBD2. The junction had 8 bases not matched to a gene; V was cut back by 2 bases and J by 4 bases. The germline V gene encodes CDR1 SGHTA and CDR2 FQGTGA. The CDR3 contains 16 residues.

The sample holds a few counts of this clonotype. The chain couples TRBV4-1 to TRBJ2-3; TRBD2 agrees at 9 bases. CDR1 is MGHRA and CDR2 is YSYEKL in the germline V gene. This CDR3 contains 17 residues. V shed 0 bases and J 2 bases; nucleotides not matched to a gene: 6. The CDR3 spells CASSQDGTSYSTDTQYF. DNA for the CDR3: TGCGCCAGCAGCCAAGATGGGACTAGCTATTCCACAGATACGCAGTATTTT.

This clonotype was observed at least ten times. The CDR3 loop is CASSAGGGGSPLHF. The CDR3 DNA follows: TGTGCCAGCAGTGCCGGGGGAGGAGGTTCACCCCTCCACTTT. The chain has TRBV6-1 and TRBJ1-6; tentative D call: TRBD1 (5 bases). V lost 4 bases to trimming and J lost 9 bases, with 13 bases between them. Germline CDR1 is MNHNS and CDR2 is SASEGT. The CDR3 spans 14 residues.

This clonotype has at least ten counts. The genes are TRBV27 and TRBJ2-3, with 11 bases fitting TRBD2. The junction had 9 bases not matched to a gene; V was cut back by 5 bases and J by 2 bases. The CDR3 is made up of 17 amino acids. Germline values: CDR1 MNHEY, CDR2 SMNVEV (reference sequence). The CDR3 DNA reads TGTGCCAGCAGTGAGACTAGCGGGGCCTATTTCACAGATACGCAGTATTTT. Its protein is CASSETSGAYFTDTQYF.

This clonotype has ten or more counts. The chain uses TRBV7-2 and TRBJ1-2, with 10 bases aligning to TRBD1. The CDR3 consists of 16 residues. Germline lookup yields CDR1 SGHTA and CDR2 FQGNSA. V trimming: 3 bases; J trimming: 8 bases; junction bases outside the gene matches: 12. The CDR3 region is CASSLFSLGTGDGYTF. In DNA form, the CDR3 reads TGTGCCAGCAGCTTGTTTTCTCTGGGGACAGGGGACGGCTACACCTTC.

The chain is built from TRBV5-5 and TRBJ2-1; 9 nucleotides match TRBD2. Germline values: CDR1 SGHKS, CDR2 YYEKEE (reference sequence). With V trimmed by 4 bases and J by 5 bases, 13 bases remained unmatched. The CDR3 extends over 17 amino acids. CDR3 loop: CASSLEFTSGLHNEQFF. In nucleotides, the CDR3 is TGTGCCAGCAGCCTCGAATTTACTAGCGGGCTTCACAATGAGCAGTTCTTC.

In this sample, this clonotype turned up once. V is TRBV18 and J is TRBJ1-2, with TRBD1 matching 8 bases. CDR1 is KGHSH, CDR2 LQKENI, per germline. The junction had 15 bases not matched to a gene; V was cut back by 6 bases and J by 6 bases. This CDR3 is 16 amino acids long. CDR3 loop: CASSRQSGQGRDGYTF. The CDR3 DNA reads TGTGCCAGCTCCCGGCAGAGTGGACAGGGACGTGATGGCTACACCTTC.

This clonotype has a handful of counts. The CDR3 sequence is CSASPGVGGQETQYF. The CDR3 nucleotides read TGCAGTGCTAGTCCGGGGGTGGGAGGCCAAGAGACCCAGTACTTC. J is TRBJ2-5 and V is TRBV20-1, with D possibly TRBD2 on 6 matching bases. Trimming cost V 3 bases and J 1 base, with 15 bases left between them. Germline V CDR1 and CDR2: DFQATT, SNEGSKA (reference sequence). This CDR3 has 15 residues.

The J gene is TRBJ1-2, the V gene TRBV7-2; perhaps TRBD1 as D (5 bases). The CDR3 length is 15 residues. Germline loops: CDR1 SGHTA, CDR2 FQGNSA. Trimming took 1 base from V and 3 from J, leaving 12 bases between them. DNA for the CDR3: TGTGCCAGCAGCTTAGGGACTCAGGGATACTATGGCTACACCTTC. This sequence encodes CASSLGTQGYYGYTF.

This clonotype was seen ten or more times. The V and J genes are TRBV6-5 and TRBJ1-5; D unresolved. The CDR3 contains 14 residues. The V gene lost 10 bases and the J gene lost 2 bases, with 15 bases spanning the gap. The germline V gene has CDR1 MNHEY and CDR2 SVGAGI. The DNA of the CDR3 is TGTGCCACCTACTGGGAGGTTGGCAATCAGCCCCAGCATTTT. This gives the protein CATYWEVGNQPQHF.

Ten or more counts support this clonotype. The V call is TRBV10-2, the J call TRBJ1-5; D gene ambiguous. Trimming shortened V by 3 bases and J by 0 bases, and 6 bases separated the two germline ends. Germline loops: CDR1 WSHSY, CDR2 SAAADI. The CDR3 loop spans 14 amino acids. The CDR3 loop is CASSDSHSNQPQHF. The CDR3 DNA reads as TGCGCCAGCAGTGACAGTCATAGCAATCAGCCCCAGCATTTT.

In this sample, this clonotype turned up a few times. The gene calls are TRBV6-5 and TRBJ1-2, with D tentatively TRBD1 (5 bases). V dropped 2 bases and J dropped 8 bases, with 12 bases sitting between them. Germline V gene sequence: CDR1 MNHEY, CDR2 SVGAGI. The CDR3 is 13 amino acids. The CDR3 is CASSYDRMVGYTF. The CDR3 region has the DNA TGTGCCAGCAGTTACGACAGAATGGTCGGCTACACCTTC.